This TCR beta chain was identified in a study of T cell responses to AZD1222 COVID-19 vaccine. Findings and caveats of the study: Nearly half of spike-specific TCRs reportedly go after variant regions that carry no mutations.

A note on this clone: The antigen remains undetermined.

The data were produced by immunoSEQ multiplex PCR, yet TCRdb's version contains in-frame clones alone and is incomplete. The table includes just over 150,000 clones, less than 90% detected once. The germline V gene has CDR1 LNHNV and CDR2 YYDKDF (reference sequence). Unmatched junction bases numbered 6, after V lost 9 bases and J lost 0 bases. The CDR3 consists of 14 residues. V usage is TRBV15 and J usage is TRBJ1-2, with 8 bases that match TRBD1. This material consisted of peripheral blood, taken after recovery from COVID-19. The TCR was taken from an adult who had recovered from COVID-19. The CDR3 DNA follows: TGTGCCACAGCAGGGGACAGGACTAACTATGGCTACACCTTC. Translation gives CATAGDRTNYGYTF.